What follows are 11 T cell receptor beta chains derived from one specimen sequenced in a study of cytomegalovirus exposure and HLA in healthy donors. Primers included in the PCR were 60 Vbeta and 13 Jbeta primers. The method was immunoSEQ multiplex PCR; TCRdb's version includes in-frame clones alone and lacks a portion of them. The sample includes 100,000 to 150,000 clones, more than 65% seen only once; the top ten take about 2.6%. Sequencing was done on a sample of PBMCs. The receptors originated from an older woman in good health and CMV-seropositive.

This chain uses TRBV12-5 with TRBJ2-1; possible D gene TRBD2, 6 bases. There are 12 residues in the CDR3. Trimming stripped 3 bases from V and 10 bases from J, with 10 bases between. The germline V gene has CDR1 LGHNT and CDR2 FRNRAP. The CDR3 protein is CASGFQGGEQFF. The CDR3 DNA is TGTGCTAGTGGTTTTCAGGGAGGAGAGCAGTTCTTC. Filled out from reference TRBV12-5 and TRBJ2-1, the complete variable domain reads DARVTQTPRHKVTEMGQEVTMRCQPILGHNTVFWYRQTMMQGLELLAYFRNRAPLDDSGMPKDRFSAEMPDATLATLKIQPSEPRDSAVYFCASGFQGGEQFFGPGTRLTVL.

The chain combines TRBV9 with TRBJ2-3; 8 bases match TRBD1. The CDR3 is 15 residues long. V trimming: 4 bases; J trimming: 2 bases; junction bases outside the gene matches: 6. The V gene's germline CDR1 is SGDLS and CDR2 YYNGEE. The CDR3 DNA is TGTGCCAGCAGCCCAGGGGGCCGTCCCACAGATACGCAGTATTTT. This gives the protein CASSPGGRPTDTQYF.

The V and J genes are TRBV5-1 and TRBJ1-1; D might be TRBD1 (6 bases). The CDR3 totals 14 residues. Germline V CDR1 and CDR2: SGHRS, YFSETQ. Trimming left V 3 bases short and J 4 bases short, with 13 bases between. CDR3 nucleotides: TGCGCCAGCAGCTCTAGGTCCAGGGGCACTGAAGCTTTCTTT. It is translated as CASSSRSRGTEAFF.

The chain employs TRBV5-6 and TRBJ2-5; TRBD2 is a possible D gene (7 bases). The CDR3 contains 14 residues. The germline gives CDR1 SGHDT, CDR2 YYEEEE. Deletions cut 4 bases from V and 5 bases from J, with 15 bases between. CDR3 in amino acids: CASSSRGAGETQYF. The DNA for the CDR3 is TGTGCCAGCAGCAGTCGGGGGGCGGGGGAGACCCAGTACTTC.

V usage is TRBV5-4 and J usage is TRBJ1-4; D perhaps matches TRBD1 (5 bases). Germline V gene data show CDR1 as SGHNT and CDR2 as YYREEE (reference sequence). Trimming left V 3 bases short and J 2 bases short, with 8 bases between. This CDR3 comprises 14 residues. The CDR3 DNA follows: TGTGCCAGCAGCTCCGGGGGTACTAATGAAAAACTGTTTTTT. Translation gives CASSSGGTNEKLFF.

The chain joins TRBV9 to TRBJ1-1, with 10 positions matching TRBD1. J lost 6 bases, V lost 4 bases, and 9 bases had no gene match. CDR1 and CDR2 from the germline V gene are SGDLS and YYNGEE. The CDR3 loop spans 15 amino acids. CDR3 nucleotide sequence: TGTGCCAGCAGCACAGGGGGGACAGGGGCCTCTGAAGCTTTCTTT. Protein sequence: CASSTGGTGASEAFF.

The rearrangement joins TRBV9 to TRBJ1-4; TRBD1 matches 9 bases. Germline CDR1 reads SGDLS; CDR2 reads YYNGEE. J lost 5 bases, V lost 2 bases, and 4 bases had no gene match. CDR3 length: 15 amino acids. CDR3 sequence reads: CASSVGGTGNEKLFF. The CDR3 coding sequence is TGTGCCAGCAGCGTTGGGGGGACAGGGAATGAAAAACTGTTTTTT.

The chain employs TRBV19 and TRBJ2-5; D remains unclear. Per germline, CDR1 LNHDA and CDR2 SQIVND (reference sequence). The V end lost 3 bases, the J end lost 4 bases, and 12 bases lay between the germline ends. The CDR3 totals 14 residues. CDR3 sequence reads: CASSINHLSETQYF. Written as DNA, the CDR3 is TGTGCCAGTAGTATCAACCACTTATCAGAGACCCAGTACTTC.

This clone has just a few counts. The genes are TRBV9 and TRBJ2-5; 11 bases align to TRBD2. Germline V lookup: CDR1 SGDLS, CDR2 YYNGEE. This CDR3 is 16 amino acids long. The J segment lost 4 bases and the V segment lost 2 bases, leaving 7 bases of the junction unmatched. The CDR3 bases are TGTGCCAGCAGCGTCGGGGTAGCGGGGGGGTTAGAGACCCAGTACTTC. Protein: CASSVGVAGGLETQYF.

This chain links TRBV4-1 with TRBJ2-3, with D possibly being TRBD2 (7 bases). The CDR3 runs to 18 residues. Per the germline V gene, CDR1 is MGHRA and CDR2 is YSYEKL. With 0 bases removed from V and 6 bases from J, the gap between germline ends came to 22 bases. This CDR3 reads CASSQDEGAGAPGDTQYF. CDR3 bases: TGCGCCAGCAGCCAAGATGAGGGTGCGGGGGCCCCTGGGGATACGCAGTATTTT.

This clone was detected a few times. The chain recombines TRBV6-5 with TRBJ1-4; no reliable D call. Trimming removed 6 bases from V and 4 bases from J, with 3 bases in between. Germline loops: CDR1 MNHEY, CDR2 SVGAGI. CDR3 size: 11 residues. The DNA of the CDR3 is TGTGCCAGCAGGTATAATGAAAAACTGTTTTTT. Translating it yields CASRYNEKLFF.